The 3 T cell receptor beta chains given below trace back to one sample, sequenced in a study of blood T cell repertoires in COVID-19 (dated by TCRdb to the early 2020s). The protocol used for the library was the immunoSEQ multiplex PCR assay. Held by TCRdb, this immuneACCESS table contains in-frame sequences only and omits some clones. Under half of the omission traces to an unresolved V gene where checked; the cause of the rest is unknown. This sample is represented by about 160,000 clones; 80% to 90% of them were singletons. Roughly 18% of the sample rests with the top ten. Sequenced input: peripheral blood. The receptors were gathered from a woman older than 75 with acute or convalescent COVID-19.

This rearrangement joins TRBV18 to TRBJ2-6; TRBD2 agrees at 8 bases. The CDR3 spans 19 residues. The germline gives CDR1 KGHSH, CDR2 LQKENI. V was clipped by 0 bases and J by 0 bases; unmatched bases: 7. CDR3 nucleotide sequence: TGTGCCAGCTCACCACCGTTACGGGGGGGTACCTCTGGGGCCAACGTCCTGACTTTC. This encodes CASSPPLRGGTSGANVLTF.

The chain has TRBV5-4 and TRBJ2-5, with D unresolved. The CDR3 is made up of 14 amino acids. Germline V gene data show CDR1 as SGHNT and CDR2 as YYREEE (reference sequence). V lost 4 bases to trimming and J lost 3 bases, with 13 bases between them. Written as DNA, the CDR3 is TGTGCCAGCAGCCTCGAGGCCCCAAAAGAGACCCAGTACTTC. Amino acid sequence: CASSLEAPKETQYF.

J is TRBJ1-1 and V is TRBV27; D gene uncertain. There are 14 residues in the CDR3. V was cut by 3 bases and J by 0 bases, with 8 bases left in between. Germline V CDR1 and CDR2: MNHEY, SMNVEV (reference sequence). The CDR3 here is CASSFSRVNTEAFF. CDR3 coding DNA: TGTGCCAGCAGTTTCTCCCGGGTGAACACTGAAGCTTTCTTT.